The 18 T cell receptor beta chains in this list originate from one sample, sequenced in a study of blood T cell repertoires in COVID-19. Some clones are missing from TCRdb's copy, which holds only in-frame ones; the method was immunoSEQ multiplex PCR. The profile shows 310,000 or so clones, nearly 90% of them singletons. Sequenced: PBMCs or T cells enriched from blood (not recorded which). The receptor set was obtained from a woman between 25 and 40 years old who had recovered from COVID-19.

The V gene is TRBV11-3, the J gene TRBJ2-3; the match to TRBD1 covers 9 bases. Trimming removed 5 bases from V and 4 bases from J; junction bases left unmatched: 10. In germline, CDR1 is SGHNT, CDR2 YENEEA. The CDR3 is 16 residues long. The CDR3 reads CASSKGGTGTADTQYF. In nucleotides, the CDR3 is TGTGCCAGCAGCAAAGGAGGGACAGGGACGGCAGATACGCAGTATTTT.

The rearrangement joins TRBV14 to TRBJ1-6; no definite D call. The V gene lost 4 bases and the J gene lost 1 base, with 5 bases spanning the gap. Germline CDR1 reads SGHDN; CDR2 reads FVKESK. The CDR3 is 14 residues long. DNA of the CDR3: TGTGCCAGCAGCCGGAGGTCCTATAATTCACCCCTCCACTTT. Translated, it gives CASSRRSYNSPLHF.

This chain uses TRBV6-1 with TRBJ2-4, with TRBD1 as a possible D gene (5 bases). Germline CDR1 and CDR2: MNHNS and SASEGT. The V end was cut by 0 bases, the J end by 5 bases, with 5 bases between. The CDR3 consists of 13 residues. In nucleotides, the CDR3 is TGTGCCAGCAGTGAAGCACAGGAAAACATTCAGTACTTC. As protein: CASSEAQENIQYF.

This rearrangement joins TRBV27 to TRBJ1-5; D is undetermined. Germline V gene lookup returns CDR1 MNHEY and CDR2 SMNVEV (reference sequence). The CDR3 contains 13 residues. V shed 0 bases and J shed 3 bases, with 3 bases lying between them. CDR3 DNA sequence: TGTGCCAGCAGTTTATCCGTCAATCAGCCCCAGCATTTT. This encodes CASSLSVNQPQHF.

The rearrangement uses TRBV5-1 and TRBJ2-2; 7 positions match TRBD1. V lost 4 bases to trimming and J lost 3 bases; unmatched junction nucleotides: 3. The germline CDR1 and CDR2 sequences are SGHRS and YFSETQ. The length of the CDR3 is 14 residues. DNA for the CDR3: TGCGCCAGCAGCCCCGGGACAGACACCGGGGAGCTGTTTTTT. Translated: CASSPGTDTGELFF.

The chain employs TRBV7-2 and TRBJ1-2, with a weak D call TRBD1 (5 bases). The V end lost 2 bases, the J end lost 8 bases, and 18 bases lay between the germline ends. From germline, CDR1 is SGHTA and CDR2 FQGNSA. CDR3 size: 15 residues. The CDR3 protein is CASSLNLQDEEGYTF. The DNA for the CDR3 is TGTGCCAGCAGCTTAAATCTACAGGACGAAGAGGGCTACACCTTC.

J is TRBJ1-1 and V is TRBV5-1; 7 bases are shared with TRBD1. This CDR3 is 16 amino acids long. With V trimmed by 4 bases and J by 0 bases, 9 bases remained unmatched. The germline V gene encodes CDR1 SGHRS and CDR2 YFSETQ. The CDR3 DNA reads TGCGCCAGCAGCCCCGGGGGGGGACAGATGAACACTGAAGCTTTCTTT. It translates to CASSPGGGQMNTEAFF.

This chain uses TRBV20-1 with TRBJ1-1; 7 nucleotides agree with TRBD1. CDR3 length: 16 residues. Germline V gene data show CDR1 as DFQATT and CDR2 as SNEGSKA (reference sequence). V lost 3 bases, J lost 1 base, and 11 bases stayed unmatched. The CDR3: CSASGVPGQTNTEAFF. The CDR3 DNA reads as TGCAGTGCTAGTGGCGTGCCGGGACAGACGAACACTGAAGCTTTCTTT.

This clone was counted a few times. The V gene is TRBV15, the J gene TRBJ1-4, with TRBD1 identical over 9 bases. Germline CDR1 is LNHNV and CDR2 is YYDKDF (reference sequence). The J segment lost 5 bases and the V segment lost 5 bases, leaving 9 bases of the junction unmatched. This CDR3 has 16 amino acids. The CDR3 region has the DNA TGTGCCACCAGCCTTACCCCCGGGACAGGGAATGAAAAACTGTTTTTT. This encodes CATSLTPGTGNEKLFF.

V is TRBV4-2 and J is TRBJ2-1; 11 bases match TRBD2. This CDR3 is 15 amino acids long. Losses at the gene ends were 0 bases for V and 6 bases for J; bases not matched to a gene: 1. Per the germline V gene, CDR1 is LGHNA and CDR2 is YNFKEQ. CDR3 DNA sequence: TGTGCCAGCAGCCAAGACCTAGCGGGGGGCAATGAGCAGTTCTTC. Amino acids: CASSQDLAGGNEQFF.

The chain uses TRBV7-3 and TRBJ2-2, with D perhaps matching TRBD2 (5 bases). Germline CDR1 SGHTA, CDR2 FQGTGA. This CDR3 has 15 amino acids. Between the trimmed V and J ends, which lost 1 base and 4 bases, there was a span of 10 bases. CDR3 DNA sequence: TGTGCCAGCAGCTTAAATGGTGGGAGCACCGGGGAGCTGTTTTTT. It is translated as CASSLNGGSTGELFF.

Of note for this clone: Within the sample, other DNA sequences also encode this same CDR3. The chain employs TRBV5-6 and TRBJ1-2; D may be TRBD1 (5 bases). V shed 4 bases and J shed 2 bases, with 12 bases lying between them. The CDR3 consists of 14 residues. Germline CDR1 and CDR2: SGHDT and YYEEEE. The CDR3 DNA reads as TGTGCCAGCAGCCCGGGACTGGCCAACTATGGCTACACCTTC. Its translation is CASSPGLANYGYTF.

In this sample, this clone turned up a few times. CDR3 loop: CASSRQGGAGELFF. In nucleotides, the CDR3 is TGTGCCAGCAGTCGACAGGGTGGCGCCGGGGAGCTGTTTTTT. The rearrangement links TRBV2 to TRBJ2-2; 7 bases map to TRBD1. J was trimmed by 6 bases and V by 5 bases; bases with no gene match: 6. Germline CDR1 SNHLY, CDR2 FYNNEI. The CDR3 is made up of 14 amino acids.

This sequence joins TRBV5-3 and TRBJ2-2, with 9 bases identical to TRBD1. TRBV5-3 is an ORF; its function is uncertain. Trimming took 9 bases from V and 1 from J; bases not matched to a gene: 4. This CDR3 comprises 14 residues. The CDR3 is CAINRGQNTGELFF. CDR3 nucleotide sequence: TGTGCCATCAACAGGGGGCAGAACACCGGGGAGCTGTTTTTT.

This chain uses TRBV9 with TRBJ1-2; possibly TRBD1 for D (5 bases). V lost 4 bases and J 2 bases, leaving 15 bases between the germline ends. Germline CDR1 and CDR2: SGDLS and YYNGEE. CDR3 length equals 15 residues. The CDR3 loop reads CASSPHSTVNYGYTF. The CDR3 coding sequence is TGTGCCAGCAGCCCCCACTCGACAGTAAACTATGGCTACACCTTC.

The chain carries TRBV4-3 and TRBJ2-1; 7 bases line up with TRBD2. V trimming: 4 bases; J trimming: 0 bases; junction bases outside the gene matches: 6. Per the germline V gene, CDR1 is LGHNA and CDR2 is YSLEER. This CDR3 has 16 amino acids. CDR3 sequence: CASSREGSHSYNEQFF. The CDR3 DNA reads as TGCGCCAGCAGCCGGGAGGGGTCCCACTCCTACAATGAGCAGTTCTTC.

The genes are TRBV5-1 and TRBJ2-1; D ambiguous. Germline V gene sequence: CDR1 SGHRS, CDR2 YFSETQ. The CDR3 has 15 residues. The ends were cut back, 0 bases at V and 0 bases at J, with 7 bases in the middle. CDR3: CASSLDRASYNEQFF. The CDR3 DNA reads as TGCGCCAGCAGCTTGGACCGCGCCTCCTACAATGAGCAGTTCTTC.

This clone was recorded a few times. V gene TRBV10-3 combines with J gene TRBJ1-2; D gene uncertain. The germline V gene encodes CDR1 ENHRY and CDR2 SYGVKD. This CDR3 has 14 residues. The ends were cut back, 4 bases at V and 0 bases at J, with 9 bases in the middle. The CDR3 nucleotides read TGTGCCATCAGTGTATCAGTGCCTAACTATGGCTACACCTTC. Translating it yields CAISVSVPNYGYTF.